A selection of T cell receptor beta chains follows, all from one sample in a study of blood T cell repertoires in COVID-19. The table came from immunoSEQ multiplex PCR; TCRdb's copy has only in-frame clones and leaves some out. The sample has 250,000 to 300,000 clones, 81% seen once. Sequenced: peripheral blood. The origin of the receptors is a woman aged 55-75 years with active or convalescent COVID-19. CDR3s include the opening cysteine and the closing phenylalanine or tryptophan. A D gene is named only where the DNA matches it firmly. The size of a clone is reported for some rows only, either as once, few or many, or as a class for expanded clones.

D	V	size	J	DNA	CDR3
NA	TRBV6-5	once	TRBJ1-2	TGTGCCAGCAGGCGGGGGCCGCAATATGGCTACACCTTC	CASRRGPQYGYTF
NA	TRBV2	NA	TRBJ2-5	TGTGCCAGCAGTCTCGATGGACAGCGCCAAGAGACCCAGTACTTC	CASSLDGQRQETQYF
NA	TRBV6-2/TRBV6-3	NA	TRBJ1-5	TGTGCCAGCAGTTACGGCGGCAGCCATAGCAATCAGCCCCAGCATTTT	CASSYGGSHSNQPQHF
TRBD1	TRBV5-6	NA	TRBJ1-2	TGTGCCAGCAGCCGGGGACAGGGGAACTATGGCTACACCTTC	CASSRGQGNYGYTF
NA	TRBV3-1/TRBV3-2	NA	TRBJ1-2	TGTGCCAGCAGCCAAGGCAGGGTGGATGGCTACACCTTC	CASSQGRVDGYTF
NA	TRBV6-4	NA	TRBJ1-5	TGTGCCAGCAGTGACTCGTCAGGTCAGCCCCAGCATTTT	CASSDSSGQPQHF
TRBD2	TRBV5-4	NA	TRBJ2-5	TGTGCCAGCAGTCTCCCTTCAGGACTAGCGGATCAAGAGACCCAGTACTTC	CASSLPSGLADQETQYF
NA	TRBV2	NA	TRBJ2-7	TGTGCCAGCAGTGAAGAGCCGGGGGACTACGAGCAGTACTTC	CASSEEPGDYEQYF
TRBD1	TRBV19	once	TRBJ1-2	TGTGCCAGTAGTATCCGGCCGACAGGGGAGGGCTATGGCTACACCTTC	CASSIRPTGEGYGYTF
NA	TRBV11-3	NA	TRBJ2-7	TGTGCCAGCAGCTTAGTCCCAATCCCGGGGTACTTC	CASSLVPIPGYF
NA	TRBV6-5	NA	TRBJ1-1	TGTGCCAGCAGTTACTATACACGTTCCTCGAACACTGAAGCTTTCTTT	CASSYYTRSSNTEAFF
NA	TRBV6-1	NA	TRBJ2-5	TGTGCCAGCAGTGAAACGAGAGCGAATCATGGAGAGACCCAGTACTTC	CASSETRANHGETQYF
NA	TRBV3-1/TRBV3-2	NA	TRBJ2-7	TGTGCCAGCAGCCAACCGGCGGGCTCCTACGAGCAGTACTTC	CASSQPAGSYEQYF
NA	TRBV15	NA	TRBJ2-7	TGTGCCACCAGCAGAGATAGAGGCAGGGGCATATCCTACGAGCAGTACTTC	CATSRDRGRGISYEQYF
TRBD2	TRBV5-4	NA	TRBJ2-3	TGTGCCAGCAGCCCCGGGGGGGCAGATACGCAGTATTTT	CASSPGGADTQYF
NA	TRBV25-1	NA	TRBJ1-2	TGTGCCAGCAGGGCCAGGGCGGACTATGGCTACACCTTC	CASRARADYGYTF
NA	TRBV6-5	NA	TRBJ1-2	TGTGCCAGCAGTCTTACACCTCCTTATGGCTACACCTTC	CASSLTPPYGYTF
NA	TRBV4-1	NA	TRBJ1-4	TGCGCCAGCAGCCCCAATTGGACTGGGGAAAAACTGTTTTTT	CASSPNWTGEKLFF
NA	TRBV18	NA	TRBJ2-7	TGTGCCAGCGCCCGCGAGGGCTACGAGCAGTACTTC	CASAREGYEQYF
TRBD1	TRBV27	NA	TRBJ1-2	TGTGCCAGCAGACCGGGCAGGGGGGACTATGGCTACACCTTC	CASRPGRGDYGYTF
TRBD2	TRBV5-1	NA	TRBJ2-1	TGCGCCAGCAGCTTGCCTCGGGACTACTACAATGAGCAGTTCTTC	CASSLPRDYYNEQFF
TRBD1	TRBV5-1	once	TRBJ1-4	TGCGCCAGCAGCGTAGGACAGGGGATTGAAAAACTGTTTTTT	CASSVGQGIEKLFF
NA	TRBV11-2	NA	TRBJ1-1	TGTGCCAGCAGCTCCCAGACAGGGAACACTGAAGCTTTCTTT	CASSSQTGNTEAFF
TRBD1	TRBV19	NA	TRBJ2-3	TGTGCCAGTAGTATGGGGACAGGGGCCGGCACAGATACGCAGTATTTT	CASSMGTGAGTDTQYF
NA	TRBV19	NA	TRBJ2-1	TGTGCCAGTAGTATAGCTACAGGTTCGAACAATGGGCAGTTCTTC	CASSIATGSNNGQFF
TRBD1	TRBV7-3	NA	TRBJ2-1	TGTGCCAGCAGGGCCCGGGCAGGGGGCCATGAGCAGTTCTTC	CASRARAGGHEQFF
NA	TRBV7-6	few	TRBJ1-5	TGTGCCAGCAGCTTAGGACAGCCTGATCAGCCCCAGCATTTT	CASSLGQPDQPQHF
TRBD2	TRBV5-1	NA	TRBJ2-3	TGCGCCAGCAGCTTGGCTACTAGCGGGGGAAACACAGATACGCAGTATTTT	CASSLATSGGNTDTQYF
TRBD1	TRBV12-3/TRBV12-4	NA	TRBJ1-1	TGTGCCAGCAGTGCCCCCTGGGACAGTGAAGCTTTCTTT	CASSAPWDSEAFF
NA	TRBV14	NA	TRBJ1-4	TGTGCCAGCAGCCCGACAGCGACCTATGAAAAACTGTTTTTT	CASSPTATYEKLFF
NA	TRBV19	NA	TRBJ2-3	TGTGCCAGTAGTATAAGGGGCCTCACAGATACGCAGTATTTT	CASSIRGLTDTQYF
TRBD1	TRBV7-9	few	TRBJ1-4	TGTGCCAGCAGCTCCAGGACAGGGCTAAATGAAAAACTGTTTTTT	CASSSRTGLNEKLFF
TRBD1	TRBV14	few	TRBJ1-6	TGTGCCAGCCACACAGGGGGAATGTCACCCCTCCACTTT	CASHTGGMSPLHF
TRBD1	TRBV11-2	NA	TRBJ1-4	TGTGCCAGCAGCTTCGCCGGGACAGCCTCCTCGAGGACTAATGAAAAACTGTTTTTT	CASSFAGTASSRTNEKLFF
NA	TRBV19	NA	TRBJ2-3	TGTGCCAGTAGTATAGGCCAGAAAGATACGCAGTATTTT	CASSIGQKDTQYF
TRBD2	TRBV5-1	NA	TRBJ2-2	TGCGCCAGCAGCTTGGACGGGGGGTTTGACACCGGGGAGCTGTTTTTT	CASSLDGGFDTGELFF
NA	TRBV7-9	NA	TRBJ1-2	TGTGCCAGCAGCTTAGAACAGGGTGTGATCTATGGCTACACCTTC	CASSLEQGVIYGYTF
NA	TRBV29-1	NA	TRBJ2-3	TGCAGCGTTGTAGCGGATAGCACAGATACGCAGTATTTT	CSVVADSTDTQYF
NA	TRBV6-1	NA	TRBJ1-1	TGTGCCAGCAGTGAGGGCCAAAACACTGAAGCTTTCTTT	CASSEGQNTEAFF
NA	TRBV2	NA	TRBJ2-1	TGTGCCAGCAGTAAATCCCAGACTAGGGACAATGAGCAGTTCTTC	CASSKSQTRDNEQFF
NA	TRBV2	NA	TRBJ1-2	TGTGCCAGTAAACAGGCTAACTATGGCTACACCTTC	CASKQANYGYTF
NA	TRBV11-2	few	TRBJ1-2	TGTGCCAGCAGCGAGGGTGACTATGGCTACACCTTC	CASSEGDYGYTF
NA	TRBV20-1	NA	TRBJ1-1	TGCAGTGCTAGTCGGTATGAGCCCACTGAAGCTTTCTTT	CSASRYEPTEAFF
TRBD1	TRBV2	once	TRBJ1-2	TGTGCCAGCAGTATAACCGGACAGGACTATGGCTACACCTTC	CASSITGQDYGYTF
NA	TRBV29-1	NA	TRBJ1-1	TGCAGCGCCTCCGGCGCAGGGGTGGGTGAAGCTTTCTTT	CSASGAGVGEAFF
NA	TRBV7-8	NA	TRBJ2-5	TGTGCCAGCAGCTTCGGACAGAGCGGAGAGACCCAGTACTTC	CASSFGQSGETQYF
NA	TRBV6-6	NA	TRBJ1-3	TGTGCCAGTGAGGATCCCTCTGGAAACACCATATATTTT	CASEDPSGNTIYF
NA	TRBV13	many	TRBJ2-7	TGTGCCAGCAGCTTAATTGTACAGGGTCAGTCCCCTGGGGCCGAGCAGTACTTC	CASSLIVQGQSPGAEQYF
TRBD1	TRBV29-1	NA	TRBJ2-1	TGCAGCGTTGATCTACAGGGGTTGGATGAGCAGTTCTTC	CSVDLQGLDEQFF
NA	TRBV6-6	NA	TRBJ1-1	TGTGCCAGCAGCCCCTCCCGTGGGGGCTGGAACACTGAAGCTTTCTTT	CASSPSRGGWNTEAFF
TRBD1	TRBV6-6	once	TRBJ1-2	TGTGCCAGCAGTTACGACAGGGATGGCTACACCTTC	CASSYDRDGYTF
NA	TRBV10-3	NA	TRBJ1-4	TGTGCCATCAGTGAATCCAGGGGTAATGAAAAACTGTTTTTT	CAISESRGNEKLFF
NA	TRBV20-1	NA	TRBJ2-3	TGCAGTGCTAGTAGGGGGGGGCGGGCAGATACGCAGTATTTT	CSASRGGRADTQYF
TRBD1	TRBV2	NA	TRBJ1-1	TGTGCCAGCAGACCAGGACAGGCTGAAGCTTTCTTT	CASRPGQAEAFF
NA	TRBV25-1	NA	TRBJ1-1	TGTGCCAGCAGTGTAGGGGTGAACACTGAAGCTTTCTTT	CASSVGVNTEAFF
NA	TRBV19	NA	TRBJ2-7	TGTGCCAGTAGTATCCGGGGAAGGGCCTACGAGCAGTACTTC	CASSIRGRAYEQYF
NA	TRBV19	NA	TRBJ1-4	TGTGCCAGTAGGCCGGGAACCGATGATGAAAAACTGTTTTTT	CASRPGTDDEKLFF
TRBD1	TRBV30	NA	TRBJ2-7	TGTGCCTGGAGTGGACAGGGCGTCTACGAGCAGTACTTC	CAWSGQGVYEQYF
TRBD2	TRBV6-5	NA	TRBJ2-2	TGTGCCAGCAGCCGGGGGGGAACCGGGGAGCTGTTTTTT	CASSRGGTGELFF